Sequencing of this T cell receptor beta chain was carried out in a study of blood T cells in healthy people across ages (dated by TCRdb to between 2015 and 2017). Turning to the overall study: Template switching captured roughly one uniquely barcoded TCR beta cDNA molecule per two T cells in model experiments. Using deep sequencing normalized with unique cDNA molecular identifiers, the study measured how TCR beta repertoire diversity changes with age. The donors were divided into four age groups: young (average around 17 years), middle-aged (around 37), aged (under 70) and long-lived (around 87). Donors of different ages were randomly distributed across sequencing lanes to avoid experimental bias. The study analyzed two additional independent replicas of 1 million unique cDNA reads from the same blood draw for two donors, one aged 18 to 29 and one aged 80 or older. The study at large found these results: There was a strong correlation between observed TCR beta diversity and the percentage of naive T cells measured by flow cytometry. Compared with the aged group, more naive CD4+ T cells, fewer expanded clones and increased TCR diversity were shown by the long-lived group, suggesting age selection. Conclusive comparison of naive and antigen-experienced compartments was prevented by the profiling of bulk unsorted PBMCs. Observed TCR beta diversity per million T cells fell roughly linearly with age, and a significant reduction was already apparent by age about 38. Because the CMV infection status of the donors was unknown, age-related changes in expanded clonotypes may potentially have been confounded. Estimates of total diversity based on one million sequenced T cells were considered lower bounds and underestimates.

Comments on this clonotype: Its antigen target is currently unknown. Per-base qualities were not stored, and no clone one base away is much larger.

The library was produced with 5' RACE. Sequencing was carried out with an Illumina HiSeq 2500. The second PCR ran for about 7 to 11 cycles and used a J-beta primer mix along with a sample-barcoded 5' primer. Each TCR beta cDNA molecule received a unique molecular identifier from a template-switch 5' adaptor carrying 12 random nucleotides. At least 2.5 million CDR3-containing paired-end reads were obtained from each sample. All of the RNA was converted into first-strand cDNA using the Mint cDNA synthesis kit, with a TRBC-specific oligonucleotide serving as the primer. Following uracil-DNA glycosylase treatment, all cDNA underwent a first 18-cycle PCR with the universal primers M1SS and BC2_uni_R. The study's processing was this. For normalization, 1 million high-quality reads, each with a distinct molecular identifier, were randomly selected from each sample. Reads sharing molecular identifiers were discarded rather than binned into consensus sequences. MiTCR, set to a Q25 quality threshold and the strictest error-elimination algorithm, was used for CDR3 identification, clonotype clustering and error correction. A nonparametric unseen species model with Euler transformation was used to estimate a lower bound on total TCR beta diversity. TCRdb reanalyzed the raw reads on its own, using fastp at Q25 for trimming and MiXCR for clone calling, and kept in-frame beta chains. Rows merge per CDR3 protein into single entries with the most common DNA and genes. These V and J calls rely on TCRdb rather than the paper's analysis. This sample has 700,000 or so distinct CDR3 sequences in its table, and about 20% of those were observed once. The leading ten clones occupy about 22% of the sample.

The CDR3 holds 17 amino acids from the cysteine to the phenylalanine. Of the read, only the CDR3 DNA is kept; its 51 bases are in frame from base 1. Germline trimming: 0 bases from V, 7 bases from J; junction bases outside gene matches: 4. CDR1 and CDR2, looked up from the germline V gene, are SGHTA and FQGNSA. Donors were a few dozen systemically healthy Caucasian individuals from Russia aged about 6 to 100 years. Each donor gave about 11 milliliters of peripheral blood, drawn into EDTA-treated Vacutainer tubes. Ficoll-Paque density-gradient centrifugation was used to isolate PBMCs, with at least 6.5 million obtained per sample. Total RNA, at least 6 micrograms per sample, was extracted from PBMCs with Trizol reagent. The percentages of naive CD45RAhigh/CD27high T cells were determined by flow cytometry on a PBMC aliquot from every donor.

The specimen was blood. The receptor was derived from a man between 65 and 85 years old in good health. This chain joins TRBV7-2 to TRBJ2-1; 15 central nucleotides agree with TRBD2. The CDR3 is CASSLAGLAGGLNEQFF. The bases are TGTGCCAGCAGCTTAGCGGGACTAGCGGGGGGCCTAAATGAGCAGTTCTTC. Reference TRBV7-2 and TRBJ2-1 genes cover what lies past the CDR3, so the full variable domain is GAGVSQSPSNKVTEKGKDVELRCDPISGHTALYWYRQSLGQGLEFLIYFQGNSAPDKSGLPSDRFSAERTGGSVSTLTIQRTQQEDSAVYLCASSLAGLAGGLNEQFFGPGTRLTVL.